These T cell receptor beta chains were read from a single sample in a study of shared T cell receptors in the human thymus. The repertoire was sequenced with immunoSEQ multiplex PCR; TCRdb's copy has only in-frame clones and lacks some. The sample shows approximately 730,000 clones, approximately 85% of them seen only once. These records were also assigned to another study, of human thymus T cells.

The sequencing sample was made of thymocytes. These receptors all stem from a girl less than two years old with a congenital heart defect. Each CDR3 is given with its conserved first and last residue. Each record gives: D gene, clone size, V gene, J gene, CDR3 DNA, CDR3 protein. A D gene is named only where the DNA matches it firmly. Size values are once, few and many counts, or a class for expanded clones, and some rows have none.

NA,NA,TRBV4-1,TRBJ1-1,TGCGCCAGCAGCCAAGATATAGTCGAGGGAATGGACACTGAAGCTTTCTTT,CASSQDIVEGMDTEAFF
NA,few,TRBV7-2,TRBJ1-2,TGTGCCAGCAGCTTAAAGGAGGGGGGGTCGGGTAACTATGGCTACACCTTC,CASSLKEGGSGNYGYTF
NA,NA,TRBV6-5,TRBJ1-3,TGTGCCAGCAGTTACTCGGAGGGAAACACCATATATTTT,CASSYSEGNTIYF
NA,NA,TRBV6-5,TRBJ1-6,TGTGCCAGCAGTTTACTCCGGGCTATCAGGGATTCACCCCTCCACTTT,CASSLLRAIRDSPLHF
NA,NA,TRBV28,TRBJ2-1,TGTGCCAGCAGTTTATGGCCAGGTGACTACAATGAGCAGTTCTTC,CASSLWPGDYNEQFF
NA,NA,TRBV4-1,TRBJ2-7,TGCGCCAGCAGCCAAGGGAAACTACGGGTCGGCTCCTACGAGCAGTACTTC,CASSQGKLRVGSYEQYF
NA,NA,TRBV5-1,TRBJ1-2,TGCGCCAGCAGCTTGACGCCTGAGGACAGCCACTATGGCTACACCTTC,CASSLTPEDSHYGYTF
TRBD1,few,TRBV28,TRBJ1-2,TGTGCCAGCAGTCCCAGGGGGCAGACTAACTATGGCTACACCTTC,CASSPRGQTNYGYTF
NA,NA,TRBV7-9,TRBJ1-1,TGTGCCAGCAGCTTGCGGGAGGGTTGGGTATCTGAAGCTTTCTTT,CASSLREGWVSEAFF
NA,NA,TRBV29-1,TRBJ1-1,TGCAGCGTGAAAAAGAAAGGCGGGCAGAACACTGAAGCTTTCTTT,CSVKKKGGQNTEAFF
TRBD1,NA,TRBV9,TRBJ1-1,TGTGCCAGCAGCGCCGGGACAGGCTTTCCCTTGAACACTGAAGCTTTCTTT,CASSAGTGFPLNTEAFF
NA,NA,TRBV5-1,TRBJ1-6,TGCGCCAGCAGGTTGAGAGACGGAGCGGGTTCACCCCTCCACTTT,CASRLRDGAGSPLHF
NA,NA,TRBV27,TRBJ2-2,TGTGCCAGCAGTTTAAACCGGGGGACCTACACCGGGGAGCTGTTTTTT,CASSLNRGTYTGELFF
TRBD2,NA,TRBV5-8,TRBJ2-2,TGTGCCAGCAGCTTGGTCTATACCATGGCGGGAGCGAACACCGGGGAGCTGTTTTTT,CASSLVYTMAGANTGELFF
TRBD2,few,TRBV9,TRBJ2-3,TGTGCCAGCAGCGGCTTCCCCTTAGCGGGGGGGCGGACAGATACGCAGTATTTT,CASSGFPLAGGRTDTQYF
NA,NA,TRBV7-6,TRBJ2-3,TGTGCCAGCAGCTTAGTGCGGGCTAGCACAGATACGCAGTATTTT,CASSLVRASTDTQYF
NA,NA,TRBV19,TRBJ1-2,TGTGCCAGTAGTCTCCAGGGAAGTGGCTACACCTTC,CASSLQGSGYTF
TRBD1,few,TRBV7-9,TRBJ1-1,TGTGCCAGCAGCCGACACGGGACAGGGGGCGAAGGGGACACTGAAGCTTTCTTT,CASSRHGTGGEGDTEAFF
NA,once,TRBV21-1,TRBJ2-7,TGTGCCAGCAGCAAGGTCCGGGACTCGCACTACGAGCAGTACTTC,CASSKVRDSHYEQYF
NA,NA,TRBV29-1,TRBJ2-5,TGCAGCGTTGTCAGGGACCAAGAGACCCAGTACTTC,CSVVRDQETQYF
TRBD1,NA,TRBV19,TRBJ1-1,TGTGCCAGTACATTTCCGGGACAGGGGTCGAACACTGAAGCTTTCTTT,CASTFPGQGSNTEAFF
TRBD1,NA,TRBV6-1,TRBJ1-5,TGTGCCAGCAGTGAAGTCGACAGGGTGAATAGCAATCAGCCCCAGCATTTT,CASSEVDRVNSNQPQHF
NA,NA,TRBV9,TRBJ1-6,TGTGCCAGCGGGGGGTGGCCTTCACCCCTCCACTTT,CASGGWPSPLHF
NA,NA,TRBV6-1,TRBJ2-2,TGTGCCAGCAGTGAAGCGGACAGCCTACTCACTGAGGGGGAGCTGTTTTTT,CASSEADSLLTEGELFF